This TCR beta chain was profiled in a study of PD-L1 blockade in urothelial cancer. Using immunoSEQ multiplex PCR, the repertoire was profiled, and TCRdb retains in-frame clones only, with some absent. The sample lists some 120,000 clones; approximately 90% were seen once. The time point here: peripheral blood 6 weeks after treatment start. Enrolled patients showed locally advanced or metastatic urothelial carcinoma. The receptor was derived from a man aged 55 to 69 with urothelial cancer. The sequenced sample was PBMCs, obtained around atezolizumab (anti-PD-L1) treatment.

In DNA, the CDR3 is TGCAGCGTTGAAGATGGGCGGGGGGTTGGCTACGAGCAGTACTTC. Protein product: CSVEDGRGVGYEQYF. The gene calls are TRBV29-1 and TRBJ2-7; 8 bases are a match to TRBD2. Germline CDR1 is SQVTM and CDR2 is ANQGSEA. The V and J ends lost 0 bases and 3 bases, in that order; junction bases with no gene match: 7. The CDR3 consists of 15 residues.